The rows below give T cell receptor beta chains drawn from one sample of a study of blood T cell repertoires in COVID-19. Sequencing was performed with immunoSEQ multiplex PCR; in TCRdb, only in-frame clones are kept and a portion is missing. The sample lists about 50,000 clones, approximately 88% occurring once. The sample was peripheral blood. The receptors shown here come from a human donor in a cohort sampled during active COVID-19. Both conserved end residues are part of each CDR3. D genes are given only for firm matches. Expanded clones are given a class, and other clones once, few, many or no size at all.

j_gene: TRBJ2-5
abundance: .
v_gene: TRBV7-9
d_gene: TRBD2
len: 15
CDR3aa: CASSPAGTYQETQYF
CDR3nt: TGTGCCAGCAGCCCAGCGGGGACGTACCAAGAGACCCAGTACTTC

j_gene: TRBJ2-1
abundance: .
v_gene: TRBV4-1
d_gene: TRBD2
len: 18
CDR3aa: CASSQEASGGAVNNEQFF
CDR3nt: TGCGCCAGCAGCCAAGAGGCTAGCGGGGGGGCCGTAAACAATGAGCAGTTCTTC

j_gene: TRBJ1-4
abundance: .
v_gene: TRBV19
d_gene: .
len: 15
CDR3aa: CASSITRGNNEKLFF
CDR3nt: TGTGCCAGTAGTATTACCAGGGGAAACAATGAAAAACTGTTTTTT

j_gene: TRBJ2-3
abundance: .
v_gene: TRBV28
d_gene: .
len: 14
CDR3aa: CASRKGLGTDTQYF
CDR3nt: TGTGCCAGCCGTAAGGGACTCGGCACAGATACGCAGTATTTT

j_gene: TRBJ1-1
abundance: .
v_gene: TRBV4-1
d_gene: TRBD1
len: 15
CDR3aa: CASSQVGQGKAEAFF
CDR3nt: TGCGCCAGCAGCCAAGTGGGACAGGGGAAGGCTGAAGCTTTCTTT

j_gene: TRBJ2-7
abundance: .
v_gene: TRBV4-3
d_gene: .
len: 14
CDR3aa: CASSQESGGFGQYF
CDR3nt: TGCGCCAGCAGCCAAGAAAGTGGGGGGTTCGGTCAGTACTTC

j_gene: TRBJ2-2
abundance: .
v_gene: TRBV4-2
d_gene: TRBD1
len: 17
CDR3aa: CASSPLTGGRDTGELFF
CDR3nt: TGTGCCAGCAGCCCCTTGACAGGGGGCAGGGACACCGGGGAGCTGTTTTTT

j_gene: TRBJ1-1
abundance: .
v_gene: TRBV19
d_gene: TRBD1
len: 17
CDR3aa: CASSIGQGAGRGTEAFF
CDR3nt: TGTGCCAGTAGTATAGGGCAGGGGGCAGGGCGAGGCACTGAAGCTTTCTTT

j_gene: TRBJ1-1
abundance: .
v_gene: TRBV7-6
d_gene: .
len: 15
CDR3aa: CASSLRLGGSTEAFF
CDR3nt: TGTGCCAGCAGCTTAAGGCTCGGGGGATCCACTGAAGCTTTCTTT

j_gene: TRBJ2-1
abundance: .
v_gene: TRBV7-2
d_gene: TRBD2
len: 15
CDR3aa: CASSSIAGAMGEQFF
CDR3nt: TGTGCCAGCAGCTCCATAGCGGGAGCGATGGGTGAGCAGTTCTTC

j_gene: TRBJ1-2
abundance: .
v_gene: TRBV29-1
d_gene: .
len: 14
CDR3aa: CSVDGAGQGYGYTF
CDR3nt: TGCAGCGTTGATGGGGCAGGGCAAGGGTATGGCTACACCTTC

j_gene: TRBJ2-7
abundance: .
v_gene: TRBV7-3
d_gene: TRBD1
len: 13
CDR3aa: CASSPTGLYEQYF
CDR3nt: TGTGCCAGCAGCCCGACAGGGCTGTACGAGCAGTACTTC

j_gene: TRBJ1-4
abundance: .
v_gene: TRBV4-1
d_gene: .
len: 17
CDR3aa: CASSQSGGGATNEKLFF
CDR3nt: TGCGCCAGCAGCCAAAGTGGGGGAGGGGCAACTAATGAAAAACTGTTTTTT

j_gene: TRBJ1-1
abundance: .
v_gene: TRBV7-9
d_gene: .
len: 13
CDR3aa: CASSLATGKETFF
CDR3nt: TGTGCCAGCAGCTTAGCCACGGGTAAGGAGACTTTCTTT

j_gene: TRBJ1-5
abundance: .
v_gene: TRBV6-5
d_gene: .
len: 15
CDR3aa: CASSQSGEGAQPQHF
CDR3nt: TGTGCCAGCAGTCAAAGTGGAGAAGGAGCTCAGCCCCAGCATTTT

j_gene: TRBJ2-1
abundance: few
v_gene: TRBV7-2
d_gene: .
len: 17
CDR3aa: CASSLLSPAGSYNEQFF
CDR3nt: TGTGCCAGCAGCTTATTGTCACCCGCCGGGAGTTACAATGAGCAGTTCTTC

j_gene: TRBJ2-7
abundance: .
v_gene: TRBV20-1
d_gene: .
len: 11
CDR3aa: CSAGRQGGQYF
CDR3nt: TGCAGTGCTGGGCGACAAGGGGGGCAGTACTTC

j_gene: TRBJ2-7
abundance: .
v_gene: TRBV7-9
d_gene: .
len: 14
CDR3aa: CASSPSDGLLEQYF
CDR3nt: TGTGCCAGCAGCCCCTCGGACGGACTCTTAGAGCAGTACTTC

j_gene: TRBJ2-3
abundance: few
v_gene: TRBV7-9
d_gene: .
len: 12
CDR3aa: CASRKGADTQYF
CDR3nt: TGTGCCAGCAGGAAGGGGGCAGATACGCAGTATTTT

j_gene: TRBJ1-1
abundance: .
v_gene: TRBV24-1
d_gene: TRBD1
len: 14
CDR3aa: CATSGRQGSTEAFF
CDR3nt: TGTGCCACCAGTGGAAGACAGGGGAGCACTGAAGCTTTCTTT

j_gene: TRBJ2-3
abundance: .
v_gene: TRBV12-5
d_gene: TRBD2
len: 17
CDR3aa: CASGSGLAGAHTDTQYF
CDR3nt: TGTGCTAGTGGTTCCGGACTAGCGGGAGCGCACACAGATACGCAGTATTTT

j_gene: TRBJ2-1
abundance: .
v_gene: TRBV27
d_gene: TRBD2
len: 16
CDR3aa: CASTSDSGGYYNEQFF
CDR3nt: TGTGCCAGCACCTCGGATAGCGGGGGGTACTACAATGAGCAGTTCTTC

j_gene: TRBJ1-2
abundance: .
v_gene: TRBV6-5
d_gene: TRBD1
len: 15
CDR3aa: CASSRGQGAGYGYTF
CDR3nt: TGTGCCAGCAGTCGGGGACAGGGGGCCGGCTATGGCTACACCTTC

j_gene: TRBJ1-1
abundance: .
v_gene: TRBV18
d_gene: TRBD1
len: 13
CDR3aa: CASSTGANTEAFF
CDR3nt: TGTGCCAGCTCCACAGGGGCGAACACTGAAGCTTTCTTT

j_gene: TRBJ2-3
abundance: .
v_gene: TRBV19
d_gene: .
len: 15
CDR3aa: CASSIDDSSTDTQYF
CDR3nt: TGTGCCAGTAGTATAGACGACAGTAGCACAGATACGCAGTATTTT

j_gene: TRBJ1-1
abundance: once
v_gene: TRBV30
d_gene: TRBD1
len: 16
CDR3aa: CAWRDRGRDLDTEAFF
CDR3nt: TGTGCCTGGAGGGACAGGGGGCGCGATCTGGACACTGAAGCTTTCTTT

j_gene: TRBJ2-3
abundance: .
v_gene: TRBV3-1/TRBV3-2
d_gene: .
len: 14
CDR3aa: CASSQDFGTDTQYF
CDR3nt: TGTGCCAGCAGCCAGGATTTCGGGACAGATACGCAGTATTTT

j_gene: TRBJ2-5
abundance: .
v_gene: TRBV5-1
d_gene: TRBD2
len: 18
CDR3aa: CASSLGLAGREKEETQYF
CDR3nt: TGCGCCAGCAGCTTGGGACTAGCGGGGAGGGAGAAGGAAGAGACCCAGTACTTC

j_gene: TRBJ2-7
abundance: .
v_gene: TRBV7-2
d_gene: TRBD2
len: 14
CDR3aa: CASSLTGGRYEQYF
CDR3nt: TGTGCCAGCAGCTTAACGGGAGGGCGATACGAGCAGTACTTC

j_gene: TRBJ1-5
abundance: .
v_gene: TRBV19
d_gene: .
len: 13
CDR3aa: CASTHYSNQPQHF
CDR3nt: TGTGCCAGTACTCACTATAGCAATCAGCCCCAGCATTTT

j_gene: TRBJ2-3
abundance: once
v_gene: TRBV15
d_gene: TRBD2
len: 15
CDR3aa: CATSRAGLGTDTQYF
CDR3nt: TGTGCCACCAGCAGAGCGGGACTAGGCACAGATACGCAGTATTTT

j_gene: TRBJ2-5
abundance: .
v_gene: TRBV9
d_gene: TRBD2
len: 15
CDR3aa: CASSARLAGWETQYF
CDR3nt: TGTGCCAGCAGCGCCCGACTAGCGGGGTGGGAGACCCAGTACTTC

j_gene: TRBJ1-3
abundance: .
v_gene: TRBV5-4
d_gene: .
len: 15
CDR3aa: CASSRVGGRGNTIYF
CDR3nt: TGTGCCAGCAGCCGGGTGGGGGGGCGAGGAAACACCATATATTTT

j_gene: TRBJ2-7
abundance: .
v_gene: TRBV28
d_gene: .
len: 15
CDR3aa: CASMPGGTSFGEQYF
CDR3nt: TGTGCCAGCATGCCGGGCGGGACCTCCTTTGGGGAGCAGTACTTC

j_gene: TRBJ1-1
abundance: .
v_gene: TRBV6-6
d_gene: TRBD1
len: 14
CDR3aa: CASRLQTGVAEAFF
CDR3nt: TGTGCCAGCAGACTTCAGACAGGGGTCGCTGAAGCTTTCTTT

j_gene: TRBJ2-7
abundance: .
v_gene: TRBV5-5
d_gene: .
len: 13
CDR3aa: CASSLLGSYEQYF
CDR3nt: TGTGCCAGCAGCTTGTTGGGCAGCTACGAGCAGTACTTC

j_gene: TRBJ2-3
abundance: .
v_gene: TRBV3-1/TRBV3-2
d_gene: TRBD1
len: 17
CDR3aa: CASSQVPDRERTDTQYF
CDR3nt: TGTGCCAGCAGCCAAGTCCCCGACAGGGAGCGTACAGATACGCAGTATTTT

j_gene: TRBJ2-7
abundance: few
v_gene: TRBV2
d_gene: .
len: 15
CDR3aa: CASSERSVGRGEQYF
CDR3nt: TGTGCCAGCAGTGAACGTAGCGTCGGACGGGGGGAGCAGTACTTC

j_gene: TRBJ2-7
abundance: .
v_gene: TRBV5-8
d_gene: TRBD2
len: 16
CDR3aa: CASSFGSGRTYDEQYF
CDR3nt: TGTGCCAGCAGCTTCGGGAGCGGGAGAACTTATGACGAGCAGTACTTC

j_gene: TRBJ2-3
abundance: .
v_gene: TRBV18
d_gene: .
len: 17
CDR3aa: CASSPLGTSSISDTQYF
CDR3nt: TGTGCCAGCTCGCCCTTAGGAACTAGTTCGATCTCAGATACGCAGTATTTT

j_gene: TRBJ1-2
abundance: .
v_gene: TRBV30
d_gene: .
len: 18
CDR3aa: CAWSVRWGEPRANYGYTF
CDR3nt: TGTGCCTGGAGTGTACGCTGGGGGGAGCCTAGAGCTAACTATGGCTACACCTTC

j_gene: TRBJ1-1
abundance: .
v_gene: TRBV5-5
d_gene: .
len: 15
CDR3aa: CASSLGVGRDTEAFF
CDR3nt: TGTGCCAGCAGCTTGGGTGTTGGCAGGGACACTGAAGCTTTCTTT

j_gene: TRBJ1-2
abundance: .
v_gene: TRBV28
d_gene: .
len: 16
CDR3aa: CASSPVMRRPNYGYTF
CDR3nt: TGTGCCAGCAGCCCTGTAATGCGGCGGCCGAACTATGGCTACACCTTC

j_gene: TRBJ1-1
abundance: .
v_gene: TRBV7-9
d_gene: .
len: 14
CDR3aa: CASLSEGGGTEAFF
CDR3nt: TGTGCCAGCTTGTCTGAGGGAGGCGGGACTGAAGCTTTCTTT

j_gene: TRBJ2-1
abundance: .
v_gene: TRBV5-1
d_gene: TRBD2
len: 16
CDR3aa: CASSLELAGGINEQFF
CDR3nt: TGCGCCAGCAGCTTGGAGTTAGCGGGAGGGATTAATGAGCAGTTCTTC